This T cell receptor beta chain was found in a study of CD8 T cells in Susac syndrome. The CDR3 loop spans 16 amino acids. V lost 4 bases, J lost 6 bases, and 20 bases lay in between. Germline V gene data show CDR1 as MNHEY and CDR2 as SMNVEV (reference sequence). Random hexamers primed reverse transcription of 0.5 to 1 ug RNA. It was immunoSEQ multiplex PCR that amplified TCR beta CDR3 across 54 Vbeta and 13 Jbeta. MiXCR was run by TCRdb on the immunoSEQ multiplex PCR reads, yielding one entry per CDR3 protein. The repertoire holds over 100,000 distinct CDR3 sequences, with roughly 94% as singletons.

This chain links TRBV27 with TRBJ2-3; possibly TRBD2 for D (5 bases). Input material: CD8+ T cells from PBMCs. The receptor comes from a human donor with Susac syndrome. The CDR3 loop reads CASSWAGKTRTDTQYF. CDR3 DNA sequence: TGTGCCAGCAGTTGGGCCGGGAAAACAAGAACCGATACGCAGTATTTT.